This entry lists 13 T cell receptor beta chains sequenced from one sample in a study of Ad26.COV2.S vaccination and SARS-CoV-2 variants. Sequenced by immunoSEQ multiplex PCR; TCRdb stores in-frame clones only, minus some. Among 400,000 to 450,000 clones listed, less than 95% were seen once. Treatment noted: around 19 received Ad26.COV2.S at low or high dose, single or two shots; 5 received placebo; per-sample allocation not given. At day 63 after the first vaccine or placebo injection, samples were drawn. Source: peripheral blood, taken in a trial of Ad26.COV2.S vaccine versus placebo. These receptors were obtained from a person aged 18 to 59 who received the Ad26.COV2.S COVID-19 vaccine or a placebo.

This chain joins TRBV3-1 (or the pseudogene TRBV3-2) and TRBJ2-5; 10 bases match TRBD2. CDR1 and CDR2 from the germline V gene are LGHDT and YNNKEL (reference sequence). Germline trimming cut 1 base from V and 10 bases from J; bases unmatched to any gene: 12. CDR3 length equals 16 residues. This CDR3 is CASSQGPAGGPGDQYF. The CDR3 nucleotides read TGTGCCAGCAGCCAAGGTCCAGCGGGAGGGCCGGGGGACCAGTACTTC.

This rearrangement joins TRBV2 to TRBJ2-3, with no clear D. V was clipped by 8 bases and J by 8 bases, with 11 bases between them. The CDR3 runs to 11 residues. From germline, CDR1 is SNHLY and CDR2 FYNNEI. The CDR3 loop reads CASSGIGTQYF. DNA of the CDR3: TGTGCCAGCTCTGGGATTGGTACGCAGTATTTT.

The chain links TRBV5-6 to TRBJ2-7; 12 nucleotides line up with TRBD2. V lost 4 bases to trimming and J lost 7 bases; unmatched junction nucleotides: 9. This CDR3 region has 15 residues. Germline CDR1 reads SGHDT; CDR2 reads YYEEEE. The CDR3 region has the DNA TGTGCCAGCAGCAAAGGACTAGCGGGATTTGAGGAGCAGTACTTC. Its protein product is CASSKGLAGFEEQYF.

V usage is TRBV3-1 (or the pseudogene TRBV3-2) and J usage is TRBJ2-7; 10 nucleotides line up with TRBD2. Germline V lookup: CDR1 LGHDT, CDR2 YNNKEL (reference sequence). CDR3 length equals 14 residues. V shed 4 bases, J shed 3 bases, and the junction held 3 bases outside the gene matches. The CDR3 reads CASSPGTSVYEQYF. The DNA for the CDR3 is TGTGCCAGCAGCCCCGGGACTAGCGTCTACGAGCAGTACTTC.

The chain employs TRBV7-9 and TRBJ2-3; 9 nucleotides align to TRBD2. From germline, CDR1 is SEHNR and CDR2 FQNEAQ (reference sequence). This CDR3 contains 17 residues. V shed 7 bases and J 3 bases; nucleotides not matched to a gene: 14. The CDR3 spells CASINTASGDSTDTQYF. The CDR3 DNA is TGTGCCAGCATCAACACGGCTAGCGGGGACTCTACAGATACGCAGTATTTT.

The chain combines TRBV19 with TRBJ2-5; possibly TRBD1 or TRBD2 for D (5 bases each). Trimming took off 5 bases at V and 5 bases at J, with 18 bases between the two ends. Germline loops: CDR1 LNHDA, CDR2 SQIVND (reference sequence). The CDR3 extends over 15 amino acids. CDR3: CASSHISSGRETQYF. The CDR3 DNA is TGTGCCAGTAGTCACATTAGTTCGGGGCGGGAGACCCAGTACTTC. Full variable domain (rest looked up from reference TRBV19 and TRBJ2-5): DGGITQSPKYLFRKEGQNVTLSCEQNLNHDAMYWYRQDPGQGLRLIYYSQIVNDFQKGDIAEGYSVSREKKESFPLTVTSAQKNPTAFYLCASSHISSGRETQYFGPGTRLLVL.

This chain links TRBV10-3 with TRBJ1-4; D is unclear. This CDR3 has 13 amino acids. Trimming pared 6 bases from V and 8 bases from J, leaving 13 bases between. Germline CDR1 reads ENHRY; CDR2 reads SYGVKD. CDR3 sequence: CAIRRDGKEKLFF. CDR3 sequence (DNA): TGTGCCATCAGGCGCGACGGGAAGGAAAAACTGTTTTTT.

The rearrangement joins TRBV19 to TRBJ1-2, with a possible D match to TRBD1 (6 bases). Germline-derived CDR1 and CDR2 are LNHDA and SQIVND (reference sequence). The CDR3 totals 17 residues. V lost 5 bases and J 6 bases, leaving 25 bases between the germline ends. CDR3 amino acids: CASSQRPTWGAFDGYTF. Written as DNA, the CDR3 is TGTGCCAGTAGTCAACGCCCGACTTGGGGGGCCTTCGATGGCTACACCTTC.

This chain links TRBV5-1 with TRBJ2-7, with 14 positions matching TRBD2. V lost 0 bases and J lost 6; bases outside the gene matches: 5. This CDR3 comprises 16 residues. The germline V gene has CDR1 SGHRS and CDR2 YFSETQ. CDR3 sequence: CASSLGLAGGPAEQYF. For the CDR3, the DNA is TGCGCCAGCAGCTTGGGACTAGCGGGAGGGCCTGCCGAGCAGTACTTC.

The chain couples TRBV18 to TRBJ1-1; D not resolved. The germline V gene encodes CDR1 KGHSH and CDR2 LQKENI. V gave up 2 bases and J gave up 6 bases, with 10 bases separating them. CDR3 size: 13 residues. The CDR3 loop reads CASSPSGRAEAFF. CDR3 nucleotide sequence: TGTGCCAGCTCACCATCGGGGAGGGCTGAAGCTTTCTTT.

The CDR3 DNA sequence: TGTGCCAGCATGCAGTACCAGCGGGAGGTCAATGAGCAGTTCTTC. It yields the protein CASMQYQREVNEQFF. This sequence joins TRBV28 and TRBJ2-1; TRBD2 agrees at 9 bases. The length of the CDR3 is 15 residues. Unmatched junction bases numbered 10, after V lost 7 bases and J lost 6 bases. CDR1 is MDHEN, CDR2 SYDVKM, per germline.

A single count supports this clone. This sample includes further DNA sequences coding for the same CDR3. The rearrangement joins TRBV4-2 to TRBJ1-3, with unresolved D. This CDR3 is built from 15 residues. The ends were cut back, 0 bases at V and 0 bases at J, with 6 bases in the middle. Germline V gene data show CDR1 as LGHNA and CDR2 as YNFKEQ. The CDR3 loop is CASSQDGGSGNTIYF. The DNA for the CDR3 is TGTGCCAGCAGCCAAGATGGAGGCTCTGGAAACACCATATATTTT.

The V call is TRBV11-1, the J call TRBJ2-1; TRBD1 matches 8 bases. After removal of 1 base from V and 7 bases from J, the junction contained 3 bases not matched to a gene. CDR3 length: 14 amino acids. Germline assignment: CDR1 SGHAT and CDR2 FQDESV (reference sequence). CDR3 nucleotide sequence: TGTGCCAGCAGCTTAGTAACAGGGGGGAATGAGCAGTTCTTC. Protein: CASSLVTGGNEQFF.